These T cell receptor beta chains were read from a single sample in a study of graft-versus-host responses after intestinal transplantation. The antigens these receptors bind are not known. Measured with immunoSEQ multiplex PCR; TCRdb has only the in-frame clones, and not every one. The sample carries roughly 77,000 clones, about 89% recorded once. Sequencing used unstimulated CD8+ T cells sorted from spleen or lymph node cells, obtained before intestinal transplant. The receptors originated from a human donor who received an intestinal transplant. Each CDR3 is given with its conserved first and last residue. The size entry is marked missing in some rows and otherwise reads once, few, many or a size class.

>.|TRBV5-4|TRBJ1-2
CASSWAGTGLLSYGYTF
>.|TRBV5-1|TRBJ2-7
CASSPGQLYEQYF
>.|TRBV27|TRBJ2-7
CASSLTGSAYEQYF
>once|TRBV4-2|TRBJ1-2
CASSQGGEGQRYGYTF
>.|TRBV5-7|TRBJ2-5
CASSLQGYQETQYF
>.|TRBV2|TRBJ1-2
CASSATGDYGYTF
>.|TRBV4-1|TRBJ2-1
CASSQTVRSSYNEQFF
>.|TRBV29-1|TRBJ1-2
CSARQGGSGYTF
>.|TRBV4-1|TRBJ2-3
CASSQAGGTDTQYF
>.|TRBV5-4|TRBJ1-3
CASSHNKGPRSGNTIYF
>.|TRBV19|TRBJ1-5
CASSPDSANQPQHF
>.|TRBV6-1|TRBJ2-1
CASSEELSSSYNEQFF
>.|TRBV2|TRBJ2-1
CASTFDSSYNEQFF
>.|TRBV6-1|TRBJ2-7
CASSGLAGGQDEQYF